The clone carrying this T cell receptor beta chain was observed a handful of times. The sample originates from a study of blood T cell repertoires in COVID-19. About the study: The analysed material was cDNA or gDNA that came from T cells, B-cell-depleted T cells, or PBMCs.

CDR3 length: 13 amino acids. The ends were cut back, 3 bases at V and 10 bases at J, with 10 bases in the middle. CDR1 and CDR2 (germline): MNHNS, SASEGT. How the authors handled the data: From reference gene primer amplification, estimates of nucleated cell counts were derived. Method: immunoSEQ multiplex PCR; TCRdb's copy keeps in-frame clones and lacks some. V and J calls and clone size are given by that table; D and trimming were obtained from the DNA. The sample includes over 300,000 clones, approximately 90% of them seen just once. This sequence was found in a woman in her forties who had recovered from COVID-19. The sequenced sample consisted of PBMCs or T cells enriched from blood (not recorded which). The chain combines TRBV6-1 with TRBJ1-6; TRBD1 might be the D (5 bases). Written as DNA, the CDR3 is TGTGCCAGCAGTGACAGGGTCGGGTCACCCCTCCACTTT. Translated: CASSDRVGSPLHF.